The next 6 T cell receptor beta chains were all read from a single sample in a study of OX40 agonist ivuxolimab in advanced cancers. Sequenced by immunoSEQ multiplex PCR; TCRdb stores in-frame clones only, minus some. The sample holds some 70,000 clones; 75% to 95% are singletons and the top ten take more than 0.85%. Here the sequenced sample was CD4+ or CD8+ T cells sorted from blood, taken in a trial of the OX40 agonist ivuxolimab. The receptors come from an adult with an advanced solid tumor such as melanoma, head and neck, liver or kidney cancer.

This clone was seen only once. V and J are TRBV5-4 and TRBJ2-1; TRBD1 matches 9 bases. This CDR3 spans 14 amino acids. J was trimmed by 6 bases and V by 4 bases; bases with no gene match: 5. Germline V gene data show CDR1 as SGHNT and CDR2 as YYREEE (reference sequence). CDR3 in DNA: TGTGCCAGCAGCCACCGGGACAGGGTCAATGAGCAGTTCTTC. Translated, it gives CASSHRDRVNEQFF.

This clone was seen once. This chain connects TRBV15 to TRBJ1-1; D might be TRBD1 (5 bases). Per the germline V gene, CDR1 is LNHNV and CDR2 is YYDKDF (reference sequence). The germline V and J ends were trimmed by 0 bases and 3 bases, with 11 bases remaining between them. The CDR3 has 15 residues. The CDR3 region has the DNA TGTGCCACCAGCAGAGACGGGACTTTTCACACTGAAGCTTTCTTT. It yields the protein CATSRDGTFHTEAFF.

The chain joins TRBV19 to TRBJ1-2, with D maybe TRBD1 (5 bases). CDR3 size: 18 residues. V was pared by 2 bases and J by 0 bases, with 19 bases between. Germline V gene lookup returns CDR1 LNHDA and CDR2 SQIVND (reference sequence). CDR3 coding DNA: TGTGCCAGTAGTATAAGCGGGGCCGGTCTCCCAGCTAACTATGGCTACACCTTC. Translating it yields CASSISGAGLPANYGYTF.

The chain carries TRBV19 and TRBJ2-6, with 9 nucleotides matching TRBD1. The CDR3 is 20 amino acids. After removal of 5 bases from V and 0 bases from J, the junction contained 14 bases not matched to a gene. The germline V gene encodes CDR1 LNHDA and CDR2 SQIVND (reference sequence). CDR3 DNA sequence: TGTGCCAGTAGTCCATACGGGACAGGGTTTTTCAGCTCTGGGGCCAACGTCCTGACTTTC. Translating gives CASSPYGTGFFSSGANVLTF.

V gene TRBV27 combines with J gene TRBJ2-2, with 11 bases fitting TRBD2. With V trimmed by 5 bases and J by 5 bases, 4 bases remained unmatched. This CDR3 is 15 amino acids long. Germline CDR1 is MNHEY and CDR2 is SMNVEV (reference sequence). In DNA, the CDR3 is TGTGCCAGCAGTGTTACTAGCGGGGGAACCGGGGAGCTGTTTTTT. This sequence encodes CASSVTSGGTGELFF.

V is TRBV7-8 and J is TRBJ2-1; TRBD2 matches at 13 bases. This CDR3 contains 15 residues. Trimming removed 5 bases from V and 9 bases from J; junction bases left unmatched: 7. Germline V lookup: CDR1 SGHVS, CDR2 FQNEAQ. DNA of the CDR3: TGTGCCAGCAGCGTTACTAGCGGGAGGGCCACTGAGCAGTTCTTC. Protein sequence: CASSVTSGRATEQFF.